The sequence of this TCR beta chain was determined in a study of T-cell reconstitution after alpha-beta-depleted transplantation in children. Study conclusions and caveats: Newly made T cells mostly supplied T-cell counts and diversity one year after transplant.

CDR1 and CDR2 (germline): MDHEN, SYDVKM. The CDR3 is 14 amino acids. The V end was cut by 1 base, the J end by 0 bases, with 4 bases between. A library of TCRbeta sequences, prepared with unique molecular identifiers, was generated. TCRdb passed the PCR reads through MiXCR, listing each CDR3 protein once. The data contain about 290,000 distinct CDR3 sequences, around 10% of them singletons. This clonotype showed up many times. Its antigen is undetermined. This TCR came from a boy younger than two with acute myeloid leukemia, due to receive a stem cell transplant. V usage is TRBV28 and J usage is TRBJ2-1; D is ambiguous. The material was PBMCs, obtained before TCRalphabeta/CD19-depleted stem cell transplant. The CDR3 sequence: CASSLSPSYNEQFF. The CDR3 DNA is TGTGCCAGCAGTTTATCCCCCTCCTACAATGAGCAGTTCTTC.